The 28 T cell receptor beta chains given below trace back to one sample, sequenced in a study of memory CD4+ T cells and cytomegalovirus serostatus. Sequencing was performed with immunoSEQ multiplex PCR; in TCRdb, only in-frame clones are kept and a portion is missing. The repertoire holds roughly 28,000 clones, with around 75% as singletons. The sort gate was single viable CD3+CD4+CD8-CD45RO+ cells for memory CD4+ T cells. Sequencing was performed on memory CD4+ T cells from blood. The source of these receptors is an adult in good health and CMV-seronegative.

The chain couples TRBV5-1 to TRBJ1-6; D unresolved. This CDR3 has 13 residues. The V end was cut by 4 bases, the J end by 7 bases, with 9 bases between. Germline CDR1 is SGHRS and CDR2 is YFSETQ. CDR3 amino acids: CASSPWPNSPLHF. DNA of the CDR3: TGCGCCAGCAGCCCCTGGCCGAATTCACCCCTCCACTTT.

The chain recombines TRBV19 with TRBJ1-1, with 7 bases lining up with TRBD1. Per germline, CDR1 LNHDA and CDR2 SQIVND (reference sequence). This CDR3 spans 15 amino acids. V shed 9 bases and J 3 bases; nucleotides not matched to a gene: 13. CDR3 in DNA: TGTGCCAGCCTCCGGGACAGTCATCAATACACTGAAGCTTTCTTT. Amino acid sequence: CASLRDSHQYTEAFF.

This clone is labeled as medium-sized. V usage is TRBV18 and J usage is TRBJ2-7; TRBD2 might be the D (6 bases). The germline CDR1 and CDR2 sequences are KGHSH and LQKENI. The CDR3 length is 17 residues. The germline V and J ends were trimmed by 2 bases and 2 bases, with 19 bases remaining between them. In DNA form, the CDR3 reads TGTGCCAGCTCACCAGATACTTCGGGACTTGGAGCCTACGAGCAGTACTTC. It is translated as CASSPDTSGLGAYEQYF.

The chain employs TRBV7-2 and TRBJ1-2; 8 bases are shared with TRBD1. The V segment lost 3 bases and the J segment 8 bases; nucleotides outside the gene matches: 5. Germline V gives CDR1 SGHTA, CDR2 FQGNSA. The CDR3 length is 13 residues. The CDR3 coding sequence is TGTGCCAGCAGCTTGACAGGGACAGGCGGCTACACCTTC. Encoded protein: CASSLTGTGGYTF.

The chain employs TRBV5-1 and TRBJ2-5; 9 bases line up with TRBD2. The junction had 10 bases not matched to a gene; V was cut back by 5 bases and J by 5 bases. The CDR3 extends over 15 amino acids. CDR1 is SGHRS and CDR2 is YFSETQ in the germline V gene. The CDR3 DNA reads as TGCGCCAGCAGGTCGGGTAGCGGGGGTTTTGAGACCCAGTACTTC. Protein: CASRSGSGGFETQYF. Using reference TRBV5-1 and TRBJ2-5 for the parts outside the CDR3, the full variable domain is KAGVTQTPRYLIKTRGQQVTLSCSPISGHRSVSWYQQTPGQGLQFLFEYFSETQRNKGNFPGRFSGRQFSNSRSEMNVSTLELGDSALYLCASRSGSGGFETQYFGPGTRLLVL.

The V call is TRBV10-2, the J call TRBJ2-1; 8 nucleotides agree with TRBD2. From germline, CDR1 is WSHSY and CDR2 SAAADI. Unmatched junction bases numbered 8, after V lost 6 bases and J lost 7 bases. This CDR3 is 14 amino acids long. This chain's CDR3 is CASRKPGLVNEQFF. The CDR3 nucleotides read TGCGCCAGCAGAAAACCGGGACTAGTAAATGAGCAGTTCTTC.

The rearrangement joins TRBV5-1 to TRBJ1-1; a weak D match, TRBD1 (6 bases). Germline values: CDR1 SGHRS, CDR2 YFSETQ. The CDR3 consists of 15 residues. Trimming took 4 bases from V and 1 from J, leaving 14 bases between them. The chain's CDR3 is CASSLLQGGNTEAFF. The CDR3 bases are TGCGCCAGCAGCCTTCTACAGGGTGGGAACACTGAAGCTTTCTTT.

The chain joins TRBV5-1 to TRBJ1-2, with TRBD1 matching 11 bases. Germline assignment: CDR1 SGHRS and CDR2 YFSETQ. CDR3 length: 16 residues. The ends lost 0 bases at V and 4 bases at J; junction bases unmatched: 5. The CDR3 is CASSLVFGQGAYGYTF. The CDR3, as DNA: TGCGCCAGCAGCTTGGTATTCGGACAGGGGGCCTATGGCTACACCTTC.

This clone was detected only once. The chain joins TRBV28 to TRBJ2-3; TRBD1 aligns across 9 bases. The CDR3 length is 18 residues. Germline assignment: CDR1 MDHEN and CDR2 SYDVKM. V lost 4 bases and J lost 4; bases outside the gene matches: 15. The CDR3 sequence is CASSWTGVNLELSDTQYF. In DNA form, the CDR3 reads TGTGCCAGCAGTTGGACAGGGGTGAATTTGGAACTTTCAGATACGCAGTATTTT.

This chain joins TRBV2 and TRBJ1-2; D is perhaps TRBD1 (5 bases). V dropped 3 bases and J dropped 4 bases, with 9 bases sitting between them. The CDR3 spans 13 residues. CDR1 and CDR2 from the germline V gene are SNHLY and FYNNEI. The CDR3 coding sequence is TGTGCCAGCAGTGACAGGACAAGCTATGGCTACACCTTC. Protein: CASSDRTSYGYTF.

This chain joins TRBV7-2 and TRBJ2-1; TRBD2 is a possible D gene (6 bases). The CDR3 is made up of 15 amino acids. The V and J ends lost 4 bases and 5 bases respectively, with 15 bases between them. CDR1 SGHTA and CDR2 FQGNSA come from the germline V gene. For the CDR3, the DNA is TGTGCCAGCAGCTGGAGGGCTAGCTTGGACAATGAGCAGTTCTTC. This encodes CASSWRASLDNEQFF.

The chain joins TRBV18 to TRBJ2-7; no definite D call. The CDR3 spans 13 residues. Germline CDR1 and CDR2: KGHSH and LQKENI. Trimming stripped 2 bases from V and 3 bases from J, with 8 bases between. In nucleotides, the CDR3 is TGTGCCAGCTCACCAGGAATGTACTACGAGCAGTACTTC. Its translation is CASSPGMYYEQYF.

The CDR3 region is CASSEINYGYTF. CDR3 bases: TGTGCCAGCAGTGAAATCAACTATGGCTACACCTTC. This chain joins TRBV6-1 and TRBJ1-2, with D hard to call. The V end was cut by 2 bases, the J end by 2 bases, with 3 bases between. Germline CDR1 MNHNS, CDR2 SASEGT. The CDR3 covers 12 residues.

This rearrangement joins TRBV4-3 to TRBJ1-2; 10 nucleotides align to TRBD1. After removal of 8 bases from V and 6 bases from J, the junction contained 9 bases not matched to a gene. Germline values: CDR1 LGHNA, CDR2 YSLEER. The CDR3 loop spans 14 amino acids. DNA of the CDR3: TGCGCCAGCGGAGGGACAGGGGTTCTGGATGGCTACACCTTC. Translating it yields CASGGTGVLDGYTF.

This clone was seen just once. The V call is TRBV19, the J call TRBJ1-6; 8 nucleotides align to TRBD1. The CDR3 is made up of 17 amino acids. The germline CDR1 and CDR2 sequences are LNHDA and SQIVND (reference sequence). V dropped 6 bases and J dropped 5; count of bases not matched to a gene: 12. This CDR3 is CASSILPTGVNNSPLHF. The CDR3 DNA is TGTGCCAGTAGCATCCTACCGACAGGGGTGAATAATTCACCCCTCCACTTT. The whole variable domain, filled in from reference TRBV19 and TRBJ1-6, reads DGGITQSPKYLFRKEGQNVTLSCEQNLNHDAMYWYRQDPGQGLRLIYYSQIVNDFQKGDIAEGYSVSREKKESFPLTVTSAQKNPTAFYLCASSILPTGVNNSPLHFGNGTRLTVT.

The chain couples TRBV6-1 to TRBJ1-6; no clear D. Trimming pared 6 bases from V and 9 bases from J, leaving 15 bases between. CDR3 length equals 14 residues. The germline gives CDR1 MNHNS, CDR2 SASEGT. CDR3 amino acids: CASSDGTRVSPLHF. CDR3 nucleotide sequence: TGTGCCAGCAGCGATGGTACGAGGGTTTCACCCCTCCACTTT.

This rearrangement joins TRBV6-1 to TRBJ2-1, with D uncertain. This CDR3 has 12 residues. Trimming took 4 bases from V and 12 from J, leaving 13 bases between them. Per germline, CDR1 MNHNS and CDR2 SASEGT. The CDR3 nucleotides read TGTGCCAGCAGTGGTCGACCGTGGCTGCAGTTCTTC. Amino acids: CASSGRPWLQFF.

This sequence joins TRBV7-2 and TRBJ1-2; D remains unclear. This CDR3 is built from 15 residues. V lost 5 bases, J lost 4 bases, and 17 bases lay in between. Germline V gene data show CDR1 as SGHTA and CDR2 as FQGNSA. CDR3 in DNA: TGTGCCAGCAGCCCCAGAGGAGCAGGAGGCTATGGCTACACCTTC. As protein: CASSPRGAGGYGYTF.

This clone appeared a few times. V is TRBV27 and J is TRBJ1-5, with a possible D match to TRBD1 (6 bases). The CDR3 sequence is 16 residues long. Trimming cost V 6 bases and J 1 base, with 16 bases left between them. From germline, CDR1 is MNHEY and CDR2 SMNVEV (reference sequence). As DNA, the CDR3 is TGTGCCAGCAGGCAGGGGATGTGGGGGAGCAATCAGCCCCAGCATTTT. It encodes CASRQGMWGSNQPQHF.

This sequence joins TRBV28 and TRBJ2-5; 12 nucleotides agree with TRBD1. J gave up 5 bases and V 5 bases, and 12 bases lay outside the gene matches. Germline lookup yields CDR1 MDHEN and CDR2 SYDVKM. The CDR3 length is 17 residues. CDR3 in amino acids: CASSAQGQGAFGETQYF. CDR3 in DNA: TGTGCCAGCAGTGCCCAGGGACAGGGGGCGTTCGGGGAGACCCAGTACTTC.

V is TRBV30 and J is TRBJ1-1; D is unresolved. The CDR3 totals 18 residues. Between the trimmed V and J ends, which lost 0 bases and 0 bases, there was a span of 20 bases. CDR1 GTSNPN and CDR2 SVGIG come from the germline V gene (reference sequence). For the CDR3, the DNA is TGTGCCTGGAGTGTATCCAGGACTAGTGGGGTAGTGAACACTGAAGCTTTCTTT. It yields the protein CAWSVSRTSGVVNTEAFF.

The chain couples TRBV6-1 to TRBJ1-4; D gene ambiguous. The CDR3 runs to 14 residues. Germline V gene sequence: CDR1 MNHNS, CDR2 SASEGT. V lost 7 bases and J lost 0, with 9 bases in between. This chain's CDR3 is CASKRLATNEKLFF. In DNA form, the CDR3 reads TGTGCCAGCAAAAGACTTGCAACTAATGAAAAACTGTTTTTT.

This sequence joins TRBV5-1 and TRBJ2-5; 10 positions match TRBD2. Germline V lookup: CDR1 SGHRS, CDR2 YFSETQ. The CDR3 covers 15 residues. The J segment lost 5 bases and the V segment lost 4 bases, leaving 8 bases of the junction unmatched. Written as DNA, the CDR3 is TGCGCCAGCAGCCCGGGACTAGCGAGGAGGGAGACCCAGTACTTC. Protein: CASSPGLARRETQYF.

The genes are TRBV7-9 and TRBJ1-3; 8 nucleotides agree with TRBD1. Trimming cost V 3 bases and J 4 bases; bases outside gene matches: 11. Germline V CDR1 and CDR2: SEHNR, FQNEAQ (reference sequence). This CDR3 is 17 amino acids long. This CDR3 is CASSLGGQGGYGNTIYF. DNA of the CDR3: TGTGCCAGCAGCTTGGGTGGACAGGGTGGATACGGAAACACCATATATTTT.

V is TRBV30 and J is TRBJ1-5; 8 positions match TRBD1. The germline V gene has CDR1 GTSNPN and CDR2 SVGIG (reference sequence). Losses at the gene ends were 2 bases for V and 5 bases for J; bases not matched to a gene: 8. The length of the CDR3 is 15 residues. CDR3 amino acids: CAWSITDRADQPQHF. DNA for the CDR3: TGTGCCTGGAGTATAACGGACAGGGCGGATCAGCCCCAGCATTTT.

The chain joins TRBV6-5 to TRBJ1-2, with 11 nucleotides matching TRBD1. The CDR3 totals 15 residues. Looked up from germline, CDR1 is MNHEY and CDR2 is SVGAGI. With 3 bases clipped from V and 5 bases from J, the junction kept 5 bases outside the gene matches. CDR3 region: CASSYRGQGAYGYTF. As DNA, the CDR3 is TGTGCCAGCAGTTATAGAGGACAGGGGGCTTATGGCTACACCTTC.

This clone appeared a single time. The chain joins TRBV5-6 to TRBJ2-7, with 9 bases matching TRBD1. Germline V gene sequence: CDR1 SGHDT, CDR2 YYEEEE. Unmatched junction bases numbered 4, after V lost 0 bases and J lost 3 bases. This CDR3 is built from 15 residues. Here the CDR3 reads CASSLAATGGYEQYF. CDR3 sequence (DNA): TGTGCCAGCAGCTTGGCGGCGACAGGGGGCTACGAGCAGTACTTC. Looking up the rest from reference TRBV5-6 and TRBJ2-7 gives the full variable domain: DAGVTQSPTHLIKTRGQQVTLRCSPKSGHDTVSWYQQALGQGPQFIFQYYEEEERQRGNFPDRFSGHQFPNYSSELNVNALLLGDSALYLCASSLAATGGYEQYFGPGTRLTVT.

This clone turned up a few times. The rearrangement joins TRBV6-4 to TRBJ1-2; D is perhaps TRBD1 (6 bases). Germline CDR1 is MRHNA and CDR2 is SNTAGT. V was pared by 2 bases and J by 4 bases, with 11 bases between. The CDR3 contains 14 residues. The CDR3 coding sequence is TGTGCCAGCAGTGACAGCGACAGGAGCTATGGCTACACCTTC. Translated, it gives CASSDSDRSYGYTF.